The next 5 T cell receptor beta chains were all read from a single sample in a study of T cell changes during pregnancy in multiple sclerosis (dated by TCRdb to between 2018 and 2021). The library was made by the immunoSEQ multiplex PCR assay. The source is immuneACCESS, and TCRdb retained only in-frame sequences with V and J called. Part of the clones is not carried over; for the studies checked, unresolved V genes explain less than half of this, and the remainder is unexplained. Here the sample has approximately 59,000 clones; roughly 89% occur a single time. The ten largest clones take up approximately 1.5% of the sample. This material consisted of peripheral blood, taken in the third trimester of pregnancy. These TCRs come from a female donor in good health, enrolled as a control in a pregnancy study.

V is TRBV29-1 and J is TRBJ2-3; 7 bases are a match to TRBD2. The CDR3 has 15 residues. J lost 3 bases, V lost 3 bases, and 9 bases had no gene match. CDR1 is SQVTM and CDR2 is ANQGSEA in the germline V gene. The CDR3 DNA follows: TGCAGCGTTGATGGGGGGGGAAGGGGTACAGATACGCAGTATTTT. Translating gives CSVDGGGRGTDTQYF.

The chain combines TRBV10-3 with TRBJ2-5; maybe TRBD2 (5 bases). V was cut by 5 bases and J by 4 bases, with 8 bases left in between. CDR1 is ENHRY, CDR2 SYGVKD, per germline. The CDR3 is made up of 12 amino acids. CDR3 sequence (DNA): TGTGCCATCAGTCAGAGCGGAGAGACCCAGTACTTC. Protein sequence: CAISQSGETQYF.

This chain uses TRBV5-4 with TRBJ1-2; D is perhaps TRBD1 (6 bases). Looked up from germline, CDR1 is SGHNT and CDR2 is YYREEE (reference sequence). CDR3 length: 13 residues. The germline V and J ends were trimmed by 0 bases and 6 bases, with 9 bases remaining between them. DNA of the CDR3: TGTGCCAGCAGCTTGGCAGGGGTTAATGGCTACACCTTC. Its protein product is CASSLAGVNGYTF. The full variable domain, in which reference TRBV5-4 and TRBJ1-2 provide the parts outside the CDR3, is ETGVTQSPTHLIKTRGQQVTLRCSSQSGHNTVSWYQQALGQGPQFIFQYYREEENGRGNFPPRFSGLQFPNYSSELNVNALELDDSALYLCASSLAGVNGYTFGSGTRLTVV.

This clone was detected only once. The chain carries TRBV25-1 and TRBJ2-1; D gene unclear. CDR1 is MGHDK, CDR2 SYGVNS, per germline. The V end lost 3 bases, the J end lost 4 bases, and 13 bases lay between the germline ends. The CDR3 extends over 15 amino acids. The CDR3 protein is CASSEYQVAYNEQFF. DNA of the CDR3: TGTGCCAGCAGTGAGTACCAGGTGGCGTACAATGAGCAGTTCTTC.

For the CDR3, the DNA is TGTGCCAGCAGCTTGGTACAGTCCTACGAGCAGTACTTC. Residues: CASSLVQSYEQYF. V usage is TRBV5-6 and J usage is TRBJ2-7, with D uncertain. This CDR3 is 13 amino acids long. V lost 0 bases, J lost 1 base, and 5 bases lay in between. CDR1 is SGHDT, CDR2 YYEEEE, per germline.